The clone carrying this TCR beta chain was seen many times. As yet, its antigen is unknown. These data belong to a study of metastatic and nonmetastatic thyroid tumors. Study in general: Peripheral blood and tumor or nodule samples from malignant and benign thyroid patients were compared.

Study-wide results and caveats: A significant increase in TCR beta diversity was reportedly seen in malignant thyroid tumors relative to benign nodules, in blood and tumor.

Patients had received no treatment of any kind before thyroid surgery. Germline CDR1 is DFQATT and CDR2 is SNEGSKA (reference sequence). The CDR3 loop spans 19 amino acids. The J segment lost 5 bases and the V segment lost 5 bases, leaving 19 bases of the junction unmatched. TCRdb called clones again from the PCR reads with MiXCR. The sample holds 50,000 to 70,000 clones, just over 4% seen once. The receptor was derived from a female donor with papillary thyroid cancer or a benign thyroid nodule (not recorded which). Some clones in this sample may be carry-over from other donors' samples. The sequenced material came from blood. The chain joins TRBV20-1 to TRBJ2-3; the match to TRBD2 covers 13 bases. In DNA, the CDR3 is TGCAGTGCTTCACCCGGGACAGGACGAACTAGCGGGAGGGTAGATACGCAGTATTTT. It codes for CSASPGTGRTSGRVDTQYF.